The 16 T cell receptor beta chains listed next were all sequenced from one sample in a study of CXCR3-negative and CXCR3-positive naive CD8 T cells. UMI-tagged TRB cDNA libraries were built via 5' RACE. TCRdb reprocessed the 5' RACE reads and keeps a single row for each CDR3 protein, giving no DNA. This sample's table has 130,000 to 150,000 distinct CDR3 sequences. Overall study results and limits: When CXCR3-positive naive cells were set against CXCR3-negative naive cells, the former had more hydrophobic TRB CDR3s.

The antigens for these receptors are not known. Material: naive CXCR3+ CD8+ T cells from blood. Specified subset: CD45RO-CCR7+CD27+CD95- naive CD8+ T cells expressing CXCR3 (TNR3+). The receptor set was obtained from a human donor in good health. Some clones in this sample may be carry-over from other donors' samples.

The chain employs TRBV29-1 and TRBJ2-3. This CDR3 has 13 residues. Germline lookup yields CDR1 SQVTM and CDR2 ANQGSEA. The CDR3: CSVESASGDTQYF.

This chain links TRBV11-2 with TRBJ2-1; with no DNA, the TCRdb D assignment of TRBD2 cannot be verified. Germline CDR1 and CDR2: SGHAT and FQNNGV. The CDR3 totals 15 residues. CDR3 loop: CASSPASGGENEQFF.

The chain employs TRBV3-1 and TRBJ2-5; TCRdb names TRBD1, which stays unverified in the absence of DNA. Germline assignment: CDR1 LGHDT and CDR2 YNNKEL (reference sequence). The CDR3 length is 16 residues. CDR3 loop: CASSLGAGGLQETQYF.

The genes are TRBV30 and TRBJ1-1. The germline CDR1 and CDR2 sequences are GTSNPN and SVGIG (reference sequence). The CDR3 loop spans 14 amino acids. The CDR3 protein is CAWSVLGEGTEAFF.

The chain is built from TRBV28 and TRBJ2-7; TCRdb's D gene call, TRBD1, goes unchecked for lack of DNA. The germline V gene encodes CDR1 MDHEN and CDR2 SYDVKM. The CDR3 totals 15 residues. CDR3: CASSSTRDLGGEQYF.

V usage is TRBV6-6 and J usage is TRBJ1-1. The CDR3 length is 14 residues. The germline V gene has CDR1 MNHNY and CDR2 SVGAGI (reference sequence). CDR3 sequence: CASSYRAGDTEAFF.

This chain links TRBV29-1 with TRBJ2-3; as DNA is missing, the TRBD1 call by TCRdb cannot be tested. Germline V gives CDR1 SQVTM, CDR2 ANQGSEA. The CDR3 runs to 13 residues. The CDR3 sequence: CSVAGSHTDTQYF.

The chain employs TRBV10-3 and TRBJ1-3. Per the germline V gene, CDR1 is ENHRY and CDR2 is SYGVKD. This CDR3 comprises 14 residues. Here the CDR3 reads CAISVINSGNTIYF.

CDR3 amino acids: CSVKLAGDSWQFF. The V gene is TRBV29-1, the J gene TRBJ2-1; TCRdb lists TRBD2, though no DNA is available to test this call. This CDR3 contains 13 residues. Per the germline V gene, CDR1 is SQVTM and CDR2 is ANQGSEA.

The V and J genes are TRBV7-9 and TRBJ1-1; TCRdb indicates TRBD1, and absent DNA this call remains unverified. Germline CDR1 SEHNR, CDR2 FQNEAQ (reference sequence). CDR3 length: 15 residues. CDR3 region: CASSLAPGGRTEAFF.

The chain has TRBV4-3 and TRBJ2-7; lacking DNA, the TRBD1 call made by TCRdb goes unchecked. This CDR3 is 15 amino acids long. Germline values: CDR1 LGHNA, CDR2 YSLEER. The CDR3: CASSQDRDTIYEQYF.

The genes are TRBV28 and TRBJ2-7. Germline V gene sequence: CDR1 MDHEN, CDR2 SYDVKM. CDR3 length equals 12 residues. The CDR3 region is CASSFLTYEQYF. The full variable domain, rest sourced from reference TRBV28 and TRBJ2-7, is DVKVTQSSRYLVKRTGEKVFLECVQDMDHENMFWYRQDPGLGLRLIYFSYDVKMKEKGDIPEGYSVSREKKERFSLILESASTNQTSMYLCASSFLTYEQYFGPGTRLTVT.

CDR3 region: CASSYSFVLADGGPHNEQFF. This rearrangement joins TRBV6-5 to TRBJ2-1; TCRdb names TRBD2, which stays unverified in the absence of DNA. This CDR3 is built from 20 residues. The germline gives CDR1 MNHEY, CDR2 SVGAGI.

The chain couples TRBV23-1 to TRBJ2-3; TCRdb names TRBD2, which stays unverified in the absence of DNA. TRBV23-1 is sorted into the ORF group, with uncertain function. The CDR3 is 18 amino acids. The CDR3 loop is CASSQLAVGDGFADTQYF.

The chain links TRBV7-9 to TRBJ2-7; lacking DNA, the TRBD1 call made by TCRdb goes unchecked. Germline V gene data show CDR1 as SEHNR and CDR2 as FQNEAQ (reference sequence). The CDR3 has 16 amino acids. The CDR3 sequence: CASSIRGAGFSYEQYF.

The chain couples TRBV29-1 to TRBJ1-2; TCRdb picks TRBD1, but there is no DNA to check that call. Germline assignment: CDR1 SQVTM and CDR2 ANQGSEA. This CDR3 is 15 amino acids long. The CDR3 loop reads CSVEGQAAVDYGYTF.